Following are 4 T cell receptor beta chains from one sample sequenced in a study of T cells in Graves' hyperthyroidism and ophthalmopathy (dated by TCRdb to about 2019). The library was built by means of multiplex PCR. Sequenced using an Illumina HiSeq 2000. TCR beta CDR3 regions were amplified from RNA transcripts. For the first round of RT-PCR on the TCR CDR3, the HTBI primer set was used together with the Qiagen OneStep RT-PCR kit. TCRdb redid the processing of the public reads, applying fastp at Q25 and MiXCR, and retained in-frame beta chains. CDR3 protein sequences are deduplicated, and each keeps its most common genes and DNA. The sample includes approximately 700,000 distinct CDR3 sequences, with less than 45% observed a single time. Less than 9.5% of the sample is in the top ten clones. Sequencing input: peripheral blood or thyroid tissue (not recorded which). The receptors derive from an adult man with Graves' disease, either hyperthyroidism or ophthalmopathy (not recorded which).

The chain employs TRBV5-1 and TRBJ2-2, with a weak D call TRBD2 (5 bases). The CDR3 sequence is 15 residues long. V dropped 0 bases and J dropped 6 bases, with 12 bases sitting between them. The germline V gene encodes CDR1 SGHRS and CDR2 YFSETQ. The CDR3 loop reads CASSLASIVAGELFF. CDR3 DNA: TGCGCCAGCAGCTTGGCTAGCATCGTAGCCGGGGAGCTGTTTTTT.

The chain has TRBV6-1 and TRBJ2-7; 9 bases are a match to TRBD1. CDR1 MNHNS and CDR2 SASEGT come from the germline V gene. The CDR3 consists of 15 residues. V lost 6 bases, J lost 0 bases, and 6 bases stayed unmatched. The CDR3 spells CASREAGQGSYEQYF. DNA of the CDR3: TGTGCCAGCAGGGAGGCGGGACAGGGCTCCTACGAGCAGTACTTC.

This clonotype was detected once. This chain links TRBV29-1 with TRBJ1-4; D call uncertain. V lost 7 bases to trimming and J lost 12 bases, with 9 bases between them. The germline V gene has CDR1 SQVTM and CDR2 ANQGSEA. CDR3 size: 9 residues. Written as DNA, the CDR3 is TGCAGCGCCGTCGAACAACTGTTTTTT. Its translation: CSAVEQLFF.

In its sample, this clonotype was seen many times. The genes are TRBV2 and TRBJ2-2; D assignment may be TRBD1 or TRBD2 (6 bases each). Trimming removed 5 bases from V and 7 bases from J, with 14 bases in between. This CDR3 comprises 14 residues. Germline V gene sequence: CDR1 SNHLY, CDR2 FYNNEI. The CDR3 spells CASSMGGANGELFF. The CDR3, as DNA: TGTGCCAGCAGTATGGGGGGCGCCAACGGGGAGCTGTTTTTT. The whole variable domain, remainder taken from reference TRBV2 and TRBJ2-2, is EPEVTQTPSHQVTQMGQEVILRCVPISNHLYFYWYRQILGQKVEFLVSFYNNEISEKSEIFDDQFSVERPDGSNFTLKIRSTKLEDSAMYFCASSMGGANGELFFGEGSRLTVL.